Listed below are T cell receptor beta chains from one sample, sequenced in a study of cytomegalovirus exposure and HLA in healthy donors. Here immunoSEQ multiplex PCR was the method, and the copy in TCRdb shows in-frame clones only, minus some. The data show about 180,000 clones, roughly 83% seen once. Source material: PBMCs. The receptors were gathered from a boy aged 2 to 9 in good health and CMV-seronegative. Both conserved end residues are part of each CDR3. The D gene is left open where the match is weak. Where a row states a size, it is once, few, many or the class of an expanded clone; other rows omit it.

V gene	clone size	J gene	D gene	CDR3 protein	CDR3 DNA
TRBV19	once	TRBJ2-5	-	CASSIGGSSPQETQYF	TGTGCCAGTAGTATAGGCGGCAGCAGCCCTCAAGAGACCCAGTACTTC
TRBV6-6	-	TRBJ2-2	TRBD2	CASSSTSGVGGELFF	TGTGCCAGCAGTTCCACTAGCGGGGTAGGCGGGGAGCTGTTTTTT
TRBV29-1	-	TRBJ2-2	TRBD2	CSVVREGTGELFF	TGCAGCGTTGTTAGGGAGGGCACCGGGGAGCTGTTTTTT
TRBV7-3	-	TRBJ2-7	-	CASSYGTTGEQYF	TGTGCCAGCAGCTACGGGACAACAGGCGAGCAGTACTTC
TRBV7-9	-	TRBJ2-3	TRBD2	CASSFLTSGGEDTQYF	TGTGCCAGCAGCTTTCTAACTAGCGGGGGTGAGGATACGCAGTATTTT
TRBV7-2	-	TRBJ1-1	-	CASSLDSTQGRKTEAFF	TGTGCCAGCAGCTTAGATTCGACGCAGGGCCGGAAAACTGAAGCTTTCTTT
TRBV7-9	-	TRBJ1-2	TRBD1	CASSLKGAGGYTF	TGTGCCAGCAGCTTAAAGGGGGCGGGAGGCTACACCTTC
TRBV5-4	-	TRBJ2-3	-	CASSRAGRTSTDTQYF	TGTGCCAGCAGCAGGGCGGGGCGCACTAGCACAGATACGCAGTATTTT
TRBV2	once	TRBJ1-2	-	CASSETGANYGYTF	TGTGCCAGCAGTGAAACAGGAGCTAACTATGGCTACACCTTC
TRBV13	-	TRBJ2-4	TRBD1	CASSLATGGAKNIQYF	TGTGCCAGCAGCTTAGCGACAGGGGGAGCCAAAAACATTCAGTACTTC
TRBV5-4	-	TRBJ2-1	TRBD1	CASSPSPTGEEGEQFF	TGTGCCAGCAGCCCCTCCCCGACAGGGGAAGAGGGTGAGCAGTTCTTC
TRBV5-1	-	TRBJ2-1	TRBD2	CASSFTGTSGSNEQFF	TGCGCCAGCAGCTTCACCGGGACTAGCGGGAGCAATGAGCAGTTCTTC
TRBV30	-	TRBJ1-5	-	CAWSAGGNDQPQHF	TGTGCCTGGAGCGCCGGAGGGAATGATCAGCCCCAGCATTTT
TRBV19	once	TRBJ1-6	TRBD1	CASSTHTGDNSPLHF	TGTGCCAGTAGTACCCATACAGGGGATAATTCACCCCTCCACTTT
TRBV30	-	TRBJ2-6	TRBD1	CAWSQDRGRSGANVLTF	TGTGCCTGGAGTCAGGACAGGGGAAGATCTGGGGCCAACGTCCTGACTTTC
TRBV14	-	TRBJ1-3	TRBD1	CASSHGTAIGNTIYF	TGTGCCAGCAGCCATGGGACAGCGATTGGAAACACCATATATTTT
TRBV7-8	-	TRBJ2-2	-	CASSPTGIGGELFF	TGTGCCAGCAGCCCCACAGGGATCGGCGGGGAGCTGTTTTTT
TRBV25-1	-	TRBJ1-2	-	CASRRARQAPQIYGYTF	TGTGCCAGCAGAAGGGCCCGACAGGCCCCCCAAATCTATGGCTACACCTTC
TRBV2	-	TRBJ1-6	TRBD1	CASSRQGGDSPLHF	TGTGCCAGCAGTCGACAGGGTGGAGATTCACCCCTCCACTTT
TRBV10-3	-	TRBJ2-1	-	CAISPQDNEQFF	TGTGCCATCAGCCCCCAGGACAATGAGCAGTTCTTC
TRBV11-2	-	TRBJ2-2	TRBD2	CASSLAFPGGPTGELFF	TGTGCCAGCAGCTTAGCTTTTCCGGGAGGGCCCACCGGGGAGCTGTTTTTT
TRBV19	once	TRBJ2-1	-	CASSYSAWLANEQFF	TGTGCCAGTAGTTACAGCGCGTGGCTAGCGAATGAGCAGTTCTTC
TRBV27	once	TRBJ1-2	TRBD1	CASSDRGYGYTF	TGTGCCAGCAGTGACAGGGGCTATGGCTACACCTTC
TRBV2	-	TRBJ2-2	TRBD1	CASSIRTGPGELFF	TGTGCCAGCAGTATTCGGACAGGGCCCGGGGAGCTGTTTTTT
TRBV5-4	-	TRBJ2-3	-	CASSLARGDTQYF	TGTGCCAGCAGCTTGGCCCGGGGAGATACGCAGTATTTT
TRBV7-6	-	TRBJ2-1	TRBD2	CASSLAGGPDNEQFF	TGTGCCAGCAGCCTAGCGGGGGGGCCTGACAATGAGCAATTCTTC
TRBV6-1	-	TRBJ1-1	-	CAANRDRTEAFF	TGTGCCGCCAACAGGGATCGGACTGAAGCTTTCTTT
TRBV5-8	-	TRBJ1-1	-	CASSLDTGRPTEAFF	TGTGCCAGCAGCTTGGATACAGGGCGCCCCACTGAAGCTTTCTTT
TRBV7-9	-	TRBJ1-2	-	CASSLQGFRGYTF	TGTGCCAGCAGCCTACAGGGTTTTCGGGGCTACACCTTC
TRBV15	-	TRBJ1-2	TRBD1	CATSSGRGQGGGYTF	TGTGCCACCAGCAGCGGTAGGGGACAGGGGGGAGGCTACACCTTC
TRBV6-6	-	TRBJ2-1	TRBD2	CASSPGLAGTDNEQFF	TGTGCCAGCAGTCCGGGACTAGCGGGGACAGACAATGAGCAGTTCTTC
TRBV19	-	TRBJ2-6	-	CASHQGSGANVLTF	TGTGCCAGTCACCAGGGCTCTGGGGCCAACGTCCTGACTTTC
TRBV15	-	TRBJ2-5	-	CATSRGQQETQYF	TGTGCCACCAGCAGAGGACAACAAGAGACCCAGTACTTC
TRBV30	-	TRBJ1-1	-	CACHRDGNTEAFF	TGTGCCTGTCACAGGGATGGGAACACTGAAGCTTTCTTT
TRBV14	-	TRBJ2-1	TRBD2	CASSQYVGLAGSEQFF	TGTGCCAGCAGCCAATACGTAGGGCTAGCGGGAAGTGAGCAGTTCTTC
TRBV30	-	TRBJ1-3	-	CAWRRGGGSGNTIYF	TGTGCCTGGAGGCGGGGAGGTGGCTCTGGAAACACCATATATTTT
TRBV7-2	-	TRBJ2-5	-	CASSSRVGETQYF	TGTGCCAGCAGCTCCAGGGTAGGGGAGACCCAGTACTTC
TRBV6-6	-	TRBJ2-5	-	CASSSGRISKETQYF	TGTGCCAGCAGTTCAGGAAGAATATCCAAAGAGACCCAGTACTTC
TRBV9	-	TRBJ2-7	TRBD1	CASSVATGAAYEQYF	TGTGCCAGCAGCGTCGCCACAGGGGCGGCCTACGAGCAGTACTTC
TRBV19	-	TRBJ2-5	TRBD1	CASSIVSRGTQETQYF	TGTGCCAGTAGTATAGTGAGCAGGGGGACCCAAGAGACCCAGTACTTC
TRBV28	-	TRBJ2-5	-	CASSLWSNRDSPTGHQETQYF	TGTGCCAGCAGTTTATGGTCTAACCGGGATAGTCCGACCGGGCACCAAGAGACCCAGTACTTC
TRBV7-2	-	TRBJ2-7	TRBD2	CASSSPGLVGDEQYF	TGTGCCAGCAGCTCGCCGGGACTAGTGGGTGATGAGCAGTACTTC
TRBV5-6	few	TRBJ2-3	TRBD2	CASSWAGSGSGGDTQYF	TGTGCCAGCAGCTGGGCCGGGAGCGGGAGTGGTGGAGATACGCAGTATTTT
TRBV6-5	-	TRBJ1-2	-	CASSSPDTRNGYTF	TGTGCCAGCAGCTCTCCGGACACTCGGAATGGCTACACCTTC
TRBV21-1	-	TRBJ2-7	-	CASSKGRTGPYEQYF	TGTGCCAGCAGCAAAGGAAGGACAGGGCCCTACGAGCAGTACTTC
TRBV6-1	-	TRBJ2-3	TRBD2	CASSGYWASGNLSWTDTQYF	TGTGCCAGCAGTGGCTATTGGGCTAGCGGGAATCTCAGTTGGACAGATACGCAGTATTTT
TRBV2	-	TRBJ2-5	TRBD2	CASKSRLAGGHLQETQYF	TGTGCCAGCAAGTCTCGACTAGCGGGGGGGCATTTACAAGAGACCCAGTACTTC
TRBV11-2	once	TRBJ2-5	TRBD2	CASSLGRASGGTQYF	TGTGCCAGCAGCTTAGGACGGGCTAGCGGCGGCACCCAGTACTTC
TRBV6-4	once	TRBJ1-1	TRBD1	CARLTLPGQRAVRTEAFF	TGTGCCAGACTTACCCTACCGGGACAGAGGGCAGTAAGGACTGAAGCTTTCTTT
TRBV5-1	once	TRBJ1-2	TRBD1	CASSFWGTGFNYGYTF	TGCGCCAGCAGCTTTTGGGGGACAGGGTTTAACTATGGCTACACCTTC
TRBV5-1	-	TRBJ2-1	-	CASSLGQRDYEQFF	TGCGCCAGCAGCTTGGGACAGAGGGACTATGAGCAGTTCTTC
TRBV18	-	TRBJ1-2	-	CASSPDATGGYTF	TGTGCCAGCTCACCGGATGCGACGGGTGGCTACACCTTC
TRBV4-3	once	TRBJ1-6	-	CASSQDTFTTNSPLHF	TGCGCCAGCAGCCAAGACACCTTCACTACTAATTCACCCCTCCACTTT
TRBV4-3	-	TRBJ2-5	-	CASSQTLGRVGETQYF	TGCGCCAGCAGCCAAACCCTCGGGAGAGTGGGGGAGACCCAGTACTTC
TRBV6-1	-	TRBJ2-3	TRBD2	CASSVDSGTRDTQYF	TGTGCCAGCAGTGTGGATAGCGGGACTCGAGATACGCAGTATTTT
TRBV6-1	-	TRBJ2-7	TRBD2	CASITSGGPYEQYF	TGTGCCAGCATCACTAGCGGGGGGCCCTACGAGCAGTACTTC
TRBV4-3	-	TRBJ1-1	TRBD1	CASSQDRTLVAFF	TGCGCCAGCAGCCAGGACAGGACCCTGGTAGCTTTCTTT
TRBV21-1	once	TRBJ2-5	-	CASSNVGTAKETQYF	TGTGCCAGTTCAAACGTAGGGACAGCAAAAGAGACCCAGTACTTC
TRBV28	-	TRBJ2-5	-	CASSPGMRETQYF	TGTGCCAGCAGTCCCGGAATGAGGGAGACCCAGTACTTC
TRBV30	-	TRBJ1-2	TRBD1	CAWSRQGGYGYTF	TGTGCCTGGAGCCGGCAGGGGGGTTATGGCTACACCTTC